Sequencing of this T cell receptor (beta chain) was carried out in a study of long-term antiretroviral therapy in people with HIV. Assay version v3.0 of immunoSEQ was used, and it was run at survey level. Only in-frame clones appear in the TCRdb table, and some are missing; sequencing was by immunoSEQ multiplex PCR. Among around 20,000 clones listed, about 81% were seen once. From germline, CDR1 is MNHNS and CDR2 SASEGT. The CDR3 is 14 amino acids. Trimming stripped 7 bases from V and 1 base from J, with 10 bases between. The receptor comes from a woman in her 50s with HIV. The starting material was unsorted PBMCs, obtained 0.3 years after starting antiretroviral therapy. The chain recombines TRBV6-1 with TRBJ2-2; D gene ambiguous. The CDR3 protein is CASTVPGNTGELFF. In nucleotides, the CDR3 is TGTGCCAGCACCGTACCAGGGAACACCGGGGAGCTGTTTTTT.